The present entry profiles one TCR beta chain with its context. The sample belongs to a study of early T cells in non-severe SARS-CoV-2 infection. For the study at large: Chains from this unsorted whole-blood bulk RNA could not be paired.

Researchers attached unique molecular identifiers to individual cDNA molecules. TCRdb re-derived calls from the 5' RACE reads in MiXCR, one entry per CDR3 protein. The top ten clones hold 3.1% of a sample with 98,000 or so distinct CDR3 sequences, 12% of them seen once. The J segment lost 4 bases and the V segment lost 1 base, leaving 4 bases of the junction unmatched. The CDR3 consists of 15 residues. The TCR sequence derives from an adult who was a healthcare worker with PCR-confirmed SARS-CoV-2 infection or an uninfected control (not recorded which). The source material was whole blood. The V gene is TRBV12-3 or TRBV12-4, the J gene TRBJ1-1; 9 nucleotides line up with TRBD1. Here the CDR3 reads CASSLDRGQSTEAFF. CDR3 DNA sequence: TGTGCCAGCAGTTTAGACAGGGGGCAGAGCACTGAAGCTTTCTTT.